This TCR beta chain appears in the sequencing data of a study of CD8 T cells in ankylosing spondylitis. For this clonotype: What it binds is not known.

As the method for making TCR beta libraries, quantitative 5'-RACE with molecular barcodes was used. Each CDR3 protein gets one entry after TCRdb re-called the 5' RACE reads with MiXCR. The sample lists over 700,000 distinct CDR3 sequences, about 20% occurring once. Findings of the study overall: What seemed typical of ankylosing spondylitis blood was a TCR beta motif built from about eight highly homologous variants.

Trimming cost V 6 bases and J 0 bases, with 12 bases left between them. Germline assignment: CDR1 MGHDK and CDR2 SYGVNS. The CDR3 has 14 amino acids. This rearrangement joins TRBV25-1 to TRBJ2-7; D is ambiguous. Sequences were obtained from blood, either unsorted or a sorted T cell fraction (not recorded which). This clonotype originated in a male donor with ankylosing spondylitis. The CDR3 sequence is CASRAGGSSYEQYF. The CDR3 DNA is TGTGCCAGCAGGGCCGGTGGTAGCTCCTACGAGCAGTACTTC.